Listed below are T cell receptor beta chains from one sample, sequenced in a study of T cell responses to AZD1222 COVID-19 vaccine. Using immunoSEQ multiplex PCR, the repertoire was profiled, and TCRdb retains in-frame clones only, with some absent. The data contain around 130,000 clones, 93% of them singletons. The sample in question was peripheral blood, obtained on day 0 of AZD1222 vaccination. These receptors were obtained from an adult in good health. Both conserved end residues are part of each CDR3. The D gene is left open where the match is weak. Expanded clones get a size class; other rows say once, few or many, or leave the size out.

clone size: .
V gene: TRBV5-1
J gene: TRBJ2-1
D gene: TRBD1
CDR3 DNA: TGCGCCAGCAGCCCGCCGGACAGGGCGGATAATGAGCAGTTCTTC
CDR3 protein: CASSPPDRADNEQFF

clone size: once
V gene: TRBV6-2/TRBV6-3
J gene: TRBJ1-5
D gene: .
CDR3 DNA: TGTGCCAGCAGTTACCCGACAGACTTGTTGACGCCCCAGCATTTT
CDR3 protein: CASSYPTDLLTPQHF

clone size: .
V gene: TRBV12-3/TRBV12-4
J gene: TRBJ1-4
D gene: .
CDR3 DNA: TGTGCCAGCAGCCGCGGTCTCGGTGAAAAACTGTTTTTT
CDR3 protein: CASSRGLGEKLFF

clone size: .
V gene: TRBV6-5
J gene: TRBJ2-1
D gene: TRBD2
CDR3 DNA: TGTGCCAGCAGCTTACTAGCGGGTGCCAATGAGCAGTTCTTC
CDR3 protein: CASSLLAGANEQFF

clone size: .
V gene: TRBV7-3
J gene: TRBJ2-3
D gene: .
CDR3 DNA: TGTGCCAGCAGCTCAACGGGGGATACGCAGTATTTT
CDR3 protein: CASSSTGDTQYF

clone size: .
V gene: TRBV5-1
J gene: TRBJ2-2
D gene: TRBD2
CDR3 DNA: TGCGCCAGCAGCACGACTAGCGGGGGCTACGTGAACACCGGGGAGCTGTTTTTT
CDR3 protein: CASSTTSGGYVNTGELFF

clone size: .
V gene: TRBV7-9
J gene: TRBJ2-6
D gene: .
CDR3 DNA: TGTGCCAGCAGCGACTCTGGGGCCAACGTCCTGACTTTC
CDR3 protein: CASSDSGANVLTF

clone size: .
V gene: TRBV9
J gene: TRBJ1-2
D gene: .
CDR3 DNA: TGTGCCAGCAGCATGTCTCAAGGGAACTATGGCTACACCTTC
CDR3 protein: CASSMSQGNYGYTF

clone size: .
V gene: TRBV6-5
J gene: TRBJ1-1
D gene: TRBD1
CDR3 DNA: TGTGCCAGCACCGTAGGACAGGACGATGAAGCTTTCTTT
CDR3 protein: CASTVGQDDEAFF

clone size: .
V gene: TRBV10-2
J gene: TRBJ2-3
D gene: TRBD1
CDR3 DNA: TGCGCCAGCAAGGACCGGGACAGGTACACAGATACGCAGTATTTT
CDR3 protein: CASKDRDRYTDTQYF

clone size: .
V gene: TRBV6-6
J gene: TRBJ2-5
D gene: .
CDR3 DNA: TGTGCCAGCAGGGAGAGGGGTCCCCAGTACTTC
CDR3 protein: CASRERGPQYF

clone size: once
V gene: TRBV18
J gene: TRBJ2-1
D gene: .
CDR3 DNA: TGTGCCAGCTCACCAGTCCAGAATGAGCAGTTCTTC
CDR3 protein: CASSPVQNEQFF

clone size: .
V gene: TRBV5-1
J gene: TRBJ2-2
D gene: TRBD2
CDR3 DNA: TGCGCCAGCAGCCCGCGGACTAGCGGGGGGACCTCCGGGGAGCTGTTTTTT
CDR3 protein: CASSPRTSGGTSGELFF

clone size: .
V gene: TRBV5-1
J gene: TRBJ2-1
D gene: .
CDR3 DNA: TGCGCCAGCAGCTTGGCCGGGGACACCTACAATGAGCAGTTCTTC
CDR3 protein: CASSLAGDTYNEQFF

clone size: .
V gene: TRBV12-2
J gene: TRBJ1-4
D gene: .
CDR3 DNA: TGTGCAAGTCGCTTAAAACCCCCCCCCGGGGCCCCAAAAAAACTGTTTTTT
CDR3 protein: CASRLKPPPGAPKKLFF

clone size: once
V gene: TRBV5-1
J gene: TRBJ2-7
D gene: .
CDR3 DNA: TGCGCCAGCAGACTGGAATATTCAAGTACCTACGAGCAGTACTTC
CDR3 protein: CASRLEYSSTYEQYF

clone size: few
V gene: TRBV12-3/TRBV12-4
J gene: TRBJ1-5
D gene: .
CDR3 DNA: TGTGCCAGCAGGCTCGGTTCGTATCAGCCCCAGCATTTT
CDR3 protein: CASRLGSYQPQHF

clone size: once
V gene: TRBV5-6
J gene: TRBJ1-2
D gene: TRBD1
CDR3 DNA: TGTGCCAGCACCTATGGGACAGGTCTCGGTGGCTACACCTTC
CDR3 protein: CASTYGTGLGGYTF